Shown below are 19 T cell receptor beta chains from a single sample sequenced in a study of shared clonotypes between healthy human individuals. It was CD45RO-negative cells, positively selected for CCR7, that made up naive CD8 cells, with terminally differentiated effector memory CD45RA+ cells excluded. The table came from immunoSEQ multiplex PCR; TCRdb's copy has only in-frame clones and leaves some out. In the table there are about 2 million clones, about 95% of which are singletons. Sequences were obtained from naive CD8+ T cells sorted from blood. These receptors all come from a man aged 18 to 30 in good health.

The chain is built from TRBV5-6 and TRBJ2-5; TRBD2 might be the D (6 bases). Germline V gives CDR1 SGHDT, CDR2 YYEEEE. The CDR3 has 15 amino acids. Trimming removed 2 bases from V and 5 bases from J, with 16 bases in between. In DNA, the CDR3 is TGTGCCAGCAGCTTAAGAGGAGGGGCATTGGAGACCCAGTACTTC. It encodes CASSLRGGALETQYF. Using reference TRBV5-6 and TRBJ2-5 for the parts outside the CDR3, the full variable domain is DAGVTQSPTHLIKTRGQQVTLRCSPKSGHDTVSWYQQALGQGPQFIFQYYEEEERQRGNFPDRFSGHQFPNYSSELNVNALLLGDSALYLCASSLRGGALETQYFGPGTRLLVL.

Notes on this clone: In the same sample, other DNA sequences code for this CDR3. The chain carries TRBV30 and TRBJ2-2; D gene ambiguous. V was shortened by 0 bases and J by 5 bases, with 7 bases between the two germline ends. In germline, CDR1 is GTSNPN, CDR2 SVGIG (reference sequence). The CDR3 has 13 amino acids. The chain's CDR3 is CAWSVDSTGELFF. The CDR3, as DNA: TGTGCCTGGAGTGTCGACTCGACCGGGGAGCTGTTTTTT.

The chain links TRBV7-9 to TRBJ2-3; 7 bases agree with TRBD1. This CDR3 contains 17 residues. V dropped 5 bases and J dropped 1; count of bases not matched to a gene: 12. CDR1 is SEHNR and CDR2 is FQNEAQ in the germline V gene (reference sequence). The CDR3 here is CASSPPLDRDGTDTQYF. Written as DNA, the CDR3 is TGTGCCAGCAGCCCGCCTCTCGACAGGGATGGCACAGATACGCAGTATTTT.

J is TRBJ1-1 and V is TRBV9, with 9 nucleotides matching TRBD1. CDR3 length: 13 amino acids. V shed 7 bases, J shed 8 bases, and the junction held 9 bases outside the gene matches. The germline gives CDR1 SGDLS, CDR2 YYNGEE. The CDR3 sequence: CASGPGQGTEAFF. The CDR3 bases are TGTGCCAGCGGACCGGGACAGGGAACAGAAGCTTTCTTT. Variable domain in full (rest from reference TRBV9 and TRBJ1-1): DSGVTQTPKHLITATGQRVTLRCSPRSGDLSVYWYQQSLDQGLQFLIQYYNGEERAKGNILERFSAQQFPDLHSELNLSSLELGDSALYFCASGPGQGTEAFFGQGTRLTVV.

This chain links TRBV10-2 with TRBJ1-1; possibly TRBD1 for D (6 bases). Germline assignment: CDR1 WSHSY and CDR2 SAAADI. This CDR3 comprises 11 residues. V was clipped by 6 bases and J by 8 bases, with 10 bases between them. The CDR3 protein is CASRTGLEAFF. DNA for the CDR3: TGCGCCAGCAGAACAGGGTTGGAAGCTTTCTTT.

This rearrangement joins TRBV6-6 to TRBJ2-7; D gene unclear. Trimming stripped 2 bases from V and 0 bases from J, with 11 bases between. This CDR3 is 15 amino acids long. Germline lookup yields CDR1 MNHNY and CDR2 SVGAGI (reference sequence). The CDR3 DNA reads as TGTGCCAGCAGTTACCCCGGACCAGACTCCTACGAGCAGTACTTC. Amino acids: CASSYPGPDSYEQYF.

V is TRBV6-1 and J is TRBJ1-1; no definite D call. V dropped 1 base and J dropped 6 bases, with 21 bases sitting between them. Germline V gene lookup returns CDR1 MNHNS and CDR2 SASEGT. The CDR3 covers 17 residues. The CDR3 DNA reads TGTGCCAGCAGTGAAGGGTTTGGGGTAGGAGGTTCCCCTGAAGCTTTCTTT. It codes for CASSEGFGVGGSPEAFF.

The sample holds one count of this clone. The chain links TRBV7-9 to TRBJ2-2, with D unclear. The CDR3 runs 12 residues. Per germline, CDR1 SEHNR and CDR2 FQNEAQ (reference sequence). Trimming took off 11 bases at V and 4 bases at J, with 11 bases between the two ends. CDR3 coding DNA: TGTGCCTCCGAGTACGGCACCGGGGAGCTGTTTTTT. This translates into CASEYGTGELFF.

Note on this clone: The same CDR3 can be traced to other DNA sequences in this sample. This chain connects TRBV2 to TRBJ2-7; D possibly uses TRBD1 or TRBD2 (5 bases each). The germline CDR1 and CDR2 sequences are SNHLY and FYNNEI. The CDR3 consists of 15 residues. The V and J ends lost 0 bases and 0 bases respectively, with 9 bases between them. CDR3 loop: CASSEAWGSSYEQYF. DNA of the CDR3: TGTGCCAGCAGTGAAGCGTGGGGGAGCTCCTACGAGCAGTACTTC.

The J gene is TRBJ2-1, the V gene TRBV4-1, with a weak D call TRBD2 (5 bases). CDR1 is MGHRA and CDR2 is YSYEKL in the germline V gene. V was shortened by 3 bases and J by 2 bases, with 14 bases between the two germline ends. This CDR3 region has 16 residues. CDR3 nucleotides: TGCGCCAGCAGCCAGGCTCTGAGGGTGCCCTACAATGAGCAGTTCTTC. It encodes CASSQALRVPYNEQFF.

This sequence joins TRBV30 and TRBJ1-1, with 9 bases lining up with TRBD1. This CDR3 has 13 residues. Per the germline V gene, CDR1 is GTSNPN and CDR2 is SVGIG (reference sequence). V gave up 5 bases and J gave up 5 bases; unmatched junction bases: 6. The CDR3 sequence: CAWLDRGGTEAFF. As DNA, the CDR3 is TGTGCCTGGTTAGACAGGGGGGGAACTGAAGCTTTCTTT.

In this sample, this clone turned up once. The chain recombines TRBV7-9 with TRBJ1-2, with a weak D call TRBD1 (6 bases). The V end lost 5 bases, the J end lost 2 bases, and 15 bases lay between the germline ends. The CDR3 length is 15 residues. The germline gives CDR1 SEHNR, CDR2 FQNEAQ (reference sequence). CDR3 in amino acids: CASSPSGHENYGYTF. The DNA of the CDR3 is TGTGCCAGCAGCCCATCGGGACATGAGAACTATGGCTACACCTTC.

V gene TRBV4-1 combines with J gene TRBJ2-3, with D maybe TRBD2 (6 bases). Germline lookup yields CDR1 MGHRA and CDR2 YSYEKL. The V end lost 6 bases, the J end lost 2 bases, and 12 bases lay between the germline ends. The CDR3 consists of 14 residues. The CDR3 coding sequence is TGCGCCAGCAGTCCGGGGGTGATCACAGATACGCAGTATTTT. It is translated as CASSPGVITDTQYF.

V and J are TRBV30 and TRBJ2-7, with a weak D call TRBD2 (5 bases). Germline CDR1 and CDR2: GTSNPN and SVGIG (reference sequence). This CDR3 comprises 14 residues. The V end lost 8 bases, the J end lost 0 bases, and 17 bases lay between the germline ends. CDR3 sequence (DNA): TGTGCCCGGGCTCGGAGCGGCGGCTCCTACGAGCAGTACTTC. It translates to CARARSGGSYEQYF.

The J gene is TRBJ2-7, the V gene TRBV7-2, with TRBD1 identical over 7 bases. This CDR3 has 14 amino acids. Germline-derived CDR1 and CDR2 are SGHTA and FQGNSA. The V segment lost 7 bases and the J segment 4 bases; nucleotides outside the gene matches: 10. Here the CDR3 DNA reads TGTGCCAGCACCCCGACAGGGTCTCAGTACGAGCAGTACTTC. Translated, it gives CASTPTGSQYEQYF.

The sample holds one count of this clone. The genes are TRBV27 and TRBJ2-7; D not certain. Trimming shortened V by 5 bases and J by 5 bases, and 22 bases separated the two germline ends. The length of the CDR3 is 16 residues. Germline-derived CDR1 and CDR2 are MNHEY and SMNVEV (reference sequence). The CDR3 DNA reads TGTGCCAGCAGTCCGAGACTGGGTGGTTTCACGCACGAGCAGTACTTC. Translated: CASSPRLGGFTHEQYF.

The chain has TRBV11-2 and TRBJ2-7; D is perhaps TRBD2 (5 bases). CDR1 SGHAT and CDR2 FQNNGV come from the germline V gene. The CDR3 covers 15 residues. V lost 5 bases and J 6 bases, leaving 20 bases between the germline ends. This chain's CDR3 is CASSAGRVPYAEQYF. The CDR3 DNA sequence: TGTGCCAGCAGCGCGGGTCGGGTCCCTTATGCCGAGCAGTACTTC.

The chain recombines TRBV5-1 with TRBJ2-5, with a weak D call TRBD2 (6 bases). V lost 0 bases and J 4 bases, leaving 10 bases between the germline ends. Germline V gene sequence: CDR1 SGHRS, CDR2 YFSETQ. The CDR3 loop spans 14 amino acids. CDR3 residues: CASSLETGGETQYF. The CDR3 DNA sequence: TGCGCCAGCAGCTTGGAAACCGGGGGAGAGACCCAGTACTTC.

V gene TRBV7-9 combines with J gene TRBJ2-3; D possibly corresponds to TRBD1 (6 bases). CDR1 is SEHNR, CDR2 FQNEAQ, per germline (reference sequence). V was pared by 1 base and J by 1 base, with 12 bases between. This CDR3 spans 16 amino acids. CDR3 residues: CASSLGTVVRTDTQYF. Written as DNA, the CDR3 is TGTGCCAGCAGCTTAGGGACAGTAGTCCGCACAGATACGCAGTATTTT.